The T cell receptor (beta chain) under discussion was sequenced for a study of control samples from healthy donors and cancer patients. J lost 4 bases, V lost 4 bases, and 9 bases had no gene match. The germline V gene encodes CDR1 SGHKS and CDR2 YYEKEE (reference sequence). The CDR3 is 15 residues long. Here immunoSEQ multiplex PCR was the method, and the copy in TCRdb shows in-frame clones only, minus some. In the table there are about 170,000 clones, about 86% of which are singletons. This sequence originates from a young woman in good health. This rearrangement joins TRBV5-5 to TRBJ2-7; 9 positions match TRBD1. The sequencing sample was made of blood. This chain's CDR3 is CASSRDRGVWYEQYF. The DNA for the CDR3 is TGTGCCAGCAGCCGAGACAGGGGGGTGTGGTACGAGCAGTACTTC. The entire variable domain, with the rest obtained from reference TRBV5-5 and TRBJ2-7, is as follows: DAGVTQSPTHLIKTRGQQVTLRCSPISGHKSVSWYQQVLGQGPQFIFQYYEKEERGRGNFPDRFSARQFPNYSSELNVNALLLGDSALYLCASSRDRGVWYEQYFGPGTRLTVT.